Each of the 14 T cell receptor beta chains below was sequenced from the same sample in a study of cytomegalovirus exposure and HLA in healthy donors. Using immunoSEQ multiplex PCR, the repertoire was profiled, and TCRdb retains in-frame clones only, with some absent. This sample carries about 360,000 clones, 80% to 90% of them seen once, and the ten largest clones take roughly 0.82%. The material sequenced was PBMCs. Receptors were obtained from a woman under 30 in good health and CMV-seronegative.

The chain uses TRBV27 and TRBJ2-7; D not resolved. Looked up from germline, CDR1 is MNHEY and CDR2 is SMNVEV (reference sequence). Trimming left V 5 bases short and J 5 bases short, with 13 bases between. This CDR3 region has 13 residues. DNA for the CDR3: TGTGCCAGCAGTCCCCGGGTTTTTGACGAGCAGTACTTC. It is translated as CASSPRVFDEQYF.

The chain has TRBV19 and TRBJ2-3, with 7 bases that match TRBD2. After removal of 0 bases from V and 0 bases from J, the junction contained 3 bases not matched to a gene. Per the germline V gene, CDR1 is LNHDA and CDR2 is SQIVND (reference sequence). The CDR3 totals 16 residues. CDR3 protein: CASSIDSGRSTDTQYF. The CDR3 DNA reads as TGTGCCAGTAGTATAGATAGCGGGCGTAGCACAGATACGCAGTATTTT.

The chain carries TRBV6-6 and TRBJ1-3; perhaps TRBD1 as D (5 bases). Germline lookup yields CDR1 MNHNY and CDR2 SVGAGI (reference sequence). Trimming took off 3 bases at V and 4 bases at J, with 13 bases between the two ends. The CDR3 extends over 15 amino acids. The DNA for the CDR3 is TGTGCCAGCAGTTATTTGCCCCAGGGAGGAAACACCATATATTTT. This sequence encodes CASSYLPQGGNTIYF.

In DNA, the CDR3 is TGTGCCAGCAGCCTCGTAGCGGGAGGGCCCCGTATCGGGGAGCTGTTTTTT. Translated, it gives CASSLVAGGPRIGELFF. This chain connects TRBV7-9 to TRBJ2-2, with 11 nucleotides matching TRBD2. From germline, CDR1 is SEHNR and CDR2 FQNEAQ (reference sequence). There are 17 residues in the CDR3. With 5 bases clipped from V and 7 bases from J, the junction kept 12 bases outside the gene matches.

The genes are TRBV19 and TRBJ2-3; the D is unclear. With 5 bases removed from V and 4 bases from J, the gap between germline ends came to 7 bases. Per the germline V gene, CDR1 is LNHDA and CDR2 is SQIVND (reference sequence). The CDR3 runs to 12 residues. The CDR3 coding sequence is TGTGCCAGTAGTTTAAATCCAGATACGCAGTATTTT. This gives the protein CASSLNPDTQYF.

The V gene is TRBV6-5, the J gene TRBJ2-2; no reliable D call. V shed 8 bases and J shed 6 bases, with 10 bases lying between them. Germline V CDR1 and CDR2: MNHEY, SVGAGI. The CDR3 is 12 residues long. The CDR3 DNA reads TGTGCCAGCGGTGAGGAATCCGGGGAGCTGTTTTTT. The encoded protein is CASGEESGELFF.

CDR3 in DNA: TGCGCCAGCAGCTTACGGGCGGACACTCGGGAAGCTTTCTTT. Encoded protein: CASSLRADTREAFF. The chain has TRBV5-1 and TRBJ1-1; tentative D call: TRBD1 (5 bases). Germline CDR1 reads SGHRS; CDR2 reads YFSETQ. This CDR3 is built from 14 residues. The V gene lost 2 bases and the J gene lost 8 bases, with 16 bases spanning the gap.

The chain recombines TRBV2 with TRBJ1-4; D is perhaps TRBD1 (6 bases). The CDR3 extends over 13 amino acids. Deletions cut 7 bases from V and 8 bases from J, with 14 bases between. Germline CDR1 SNHLY, CDR2 FYNNEI. The CDR3 DNA follows: TGTGCCAGCAATAAAGGGGGATACGAAAAACTGTTTTTT. This translates into CASNKGGYEKLFF.

A word on this clone: The same CDR3 arises from other DNA sequences in this sample as well. The chain is built from TRBV6-1 and TRBJ2-3, with 11 bases matching TRBD2. The V gene end was trimmed by 2 bases and the J gene end by 2 bases; junction bases not matched to a gene: 3. Germline assignment: CDR1 MNHNS and CDR2 SASEGT. CDR3 length equals 16 residues. CDR3 residues: CASSELAGGLTDTQYF. Here the CDR3 DNA reads TGTGCCAGCAGTGAACTAGCGGGGGGTCTCACAGATACGCAGTATTTT.

J is TRBJ1-2 and V is TRBV28, with 9 bases fitting TRBD1. J was trimmed by 4 bases and V by 5 bases; bases with no gene match: 14. Germline values: CDR1 MDHEN, CDR2 SYDVKM. This CDR3 has 17 amino acids. The DNA for the CDR3 is TGTGCCAGCAGTAATGGGAATCTGGGACAGGGAGTCTATGGCTACACCTTC. Amino acid sequence: CASSNGNLGQGVYGYTF.

This clone was seen many times. The J gene is TRBJ2-7, the V gene TRBV27; the match to TRBD1 covers 9 bases. In germline, CDR1 is MNHEY, CDR2 SMNVEV (reference sequence). This CDR3 has 14 amino acids. Trimming removed 5 bases from V and 5 bases from J; junction bases left unmatched: 7. The CDR3 DNA sequence: TGTGCCAGCAGTGACCGGGACAGGGACCACGAGCAGTACTTC. Translating it yields CASSDRDRDHEQYF.

The V gene is TRBV7-9, the J gene TRBJ2-1; TRBD1 is a possible D gene (5 bases). With 4 bases removed from V and 7 bases from J, the gap between germline ends came to 8 bases. Germline V gives CDR1 SEHNR, CDR2 FQNEAQ (reference sequence). The length of the CDR3 is 12 residues. CDR3 sequence (DNA): TGTGCCAGCAGCTGGGGCCGTAATGAGCAGTTCTTC. Its protein product is CASSWGRNEQFF.

This chain links TRBV7-7 with TRBJ2-5, with a tentative D call TRBD2 (6 bases). The CDR3 length is 15 residues. The germline V gene has CDR1 SSHAT and CDR2 FNYEAQ (reference sequence). The V end lost 5 bases, the J end lost 3 bases, and 16 bases lay between the germline ends. In nucleotides, the CDR3 is TGTGCCAGCAGCCGCCGGGGCGGAGGGGAAGAGACCCAGTACTTC. Its translation is CASSRRGGGEETQYF.

The gene calls are TRBV6-1 and TRBJ2-1; 7 bases map to TRBD1. Germline lookup yields CDR1 MNHNS and CDR2 SASEGT. The CDR3 length is 15 residues. Trimming took 6 bases from V and 4 from J; bases not matched to a gene: 9. CDR3 sequence: CASSTGTARYNEQFF. CDR3 nucleotides: TGTGCCAGCAGCACCGGGACAGCTCGATACAATGAGCAGTTCTTC.